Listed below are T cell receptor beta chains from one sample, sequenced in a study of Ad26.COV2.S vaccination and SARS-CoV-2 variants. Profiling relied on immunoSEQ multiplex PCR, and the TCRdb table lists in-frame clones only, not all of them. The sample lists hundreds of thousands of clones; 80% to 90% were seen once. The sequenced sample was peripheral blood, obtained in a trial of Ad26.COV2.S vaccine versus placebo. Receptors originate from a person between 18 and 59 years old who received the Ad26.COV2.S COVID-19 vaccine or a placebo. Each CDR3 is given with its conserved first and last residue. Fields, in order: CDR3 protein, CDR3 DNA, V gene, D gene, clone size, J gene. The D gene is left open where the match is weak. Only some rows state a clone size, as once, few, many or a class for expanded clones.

cdr3_aa: CASSLVKALAETQYF; cdr3_nt: TGTGCCAGCAGCCTAGTCAAGGCCCTAGCGGAGACCCAGTACTTC; v_call: TRBV11-2; d_call: NA; clone_size: NA; j_call: TRBJ2-5
cdr3_aa: CSASGAGGLLDTQYF; cdr3_nt: TGCAGTGCTAGTGGAGCGGGGGGGCTGTTAGATACGCAGTATTTT; v_call: TRBV20-1; d_call: TRBD2; clone_size: NA; j_call: TRBJ2-3
cdr3_aa: CACGPGGYNEQFF; cdr3_nt: TGTGCCTGTGGGCCAGGGGGCTACAATGAGCAGTTCTTC; v_call: TRBV30; d_call: TRBD1; clone_size: NA; j_call: TRBJ2-1
cdr3_aa: CASSYRDRDIEQYF; cdr3_nt: TGCGCCAGCAGTTACCGGGACAGGGATATCGAGCAGTACTTC; v_call: TRBV4-1; d_call: TRBD1; clone_size: NA; j_call: TRBJ2-7
cdr3_aa: CASSLEGAIGDEQFF; cdr3_nt: TGCGCCAGCAGCTTGGAGGGGGCCATTGGCGATGAGCAGTTCTTC; v_call: TRBV5-1; d_call: TRBD1; clone_size: NA; j_call: TRBJ2-1
cdr3_aa: CASSQGRENTEAFF; cdr3_nt: TGCGCCAGCAGCCAAGGCAGGGAGAACACTGAAGCTTTCTTT; v_call: TRBV4-1; d_call: NA; clone_size: NA; j_call: TRBJ1-1
cdr3_aa: CASSPLSPGDYSNQPQHF; cdr3_nt: TGTGCCAGCAGTCCCCTTAGTCCCGGGGACTATAGCAATCAGCCCCAGCATTTT; v_call: TRBV6-6; d_call: NA; clone_size: few; j_call: TRBJ1-5
cdr3_aa: CASSPRGDTEAFF; cdr3_nt: TGTGCCAGCAGCCCCCGGGGGGACACTGAAGCTTTCTTT; v_call: TRBV7-3; d_call: NA; clone_size: NA; j_call: TRBJ1-1
cdr3_aa: CASSGQTSGNYEQYF; cdr3_nt: TGTGCCAGTAGCGGCCAGACTAGCGGGAACTACGAGCAGTACTTC; v_call: TRBV2; d_call: TRBD2; clone_size: few; j_call: TRBJ2-7
cdr3_aa: CASSPPGPYNEQFF; cdr3_nt: TGTGCCAGCTCACCGCCAGGGCCCTACAATGAGCAGTTCTTC; v_call: TRBV18; d_call: NA; clone_size: NA; j_call: TRBJ2-1
cdr3_aa: CASRTGRDSPLHF; cdr3_nt: TGCGCCAGTAGGACAGGTCGTGATTCACCCCTCCACTTT; v_call: TRBV5-1; d_call: TRBD1; clone_size: NA; j_call: TRBJ1-6
cdr3_aa: CASSRQGPYEQYF; cdr3_nt: TGTGCCAGCAGCCGACAGGGTCCCTACGAGCAGTACTTC; v_call: TRBV6-5; d_call: TRBD1; clone_size: few; j_call: TRBJ2-7
cdr3_aa: CASMWGQGAPEQYF; cdr3_nt: TGTGCCAGCATGTGGGGACAGGGGGCCCCAGAGCAGTACTTC; v_call: TRBV2; d_call: TRBD1; clone_size: few; j_call: TRBJ2-7
cdr3_aa: CAWSGQGPQPQHF; cdr3_nt: TGTGCCTGGAGTGGACAGGGACCCCAGCCCCAGCATTTT; v_call: TRBV30; d_call: TRBD1; clone_size: few; j_call: TRBJ1-5
cdr3_aa: CASSSLPGTQYF; cdr3_nt: TGTGCCAGCAGCTCCTTGCCGGGTACGCAGTATTTT; v_call: TRBV11-2; d_call: NA; clone_size: NA; j_call: TRBJ2-3
cdr3_aa: CASSLDAFSYNSPLHF; cdr3_nt: TGTGCCAGCAGCTTAGACGCTTTCTCCTATAATTCACCCCTCCACTTT; v_call: TRBV7-2; d_call: NA; clone_size: NA; j_call: TRBJ1-6
cdr3_aa: CASRRGEGMSTQYF; cdr3_nt: TGTGCCAGCCGGCGTGGAGAGGGAATGAGCACGCAGTATTTT; v_call: TRBV6-5; d_call: NA; clone_size: NA; j_call: TRBJ2-3
cdr3_aa: CASSLSGNSPLHF; cdr3_nt: TGTGCCAGCAGTTTATCGGGTAATTCACCCCTCCACTTT; v_call: TRBV27; d_call: NA; clone_size: NA; j_call: TRBJ1-6
cdr3_aa: CASSSQGLGYNEQFF; cdr3_nt: TGTGCCAGTAGTTCCCAGGGACTAGGTTACAATGAGCAGTTCTTC; v_call: TRBV19; d_call: TRBD2; clone_size: NA; j_call: TRBJ2-1
cdr3_aa: CASSQDPEETTNEKLFF; cdr3_nt: TGTGCCAGCAGCCAAGACCCGGAGGAGACAACTAATGAAAAACTGTTTTTT; v_call: TRBV14; d_call: NA; clone_size: NA; j_call: TRBJ1-4
cdr3_aa: CASSRDSNQPQHF; cdr3_nt: TGTGCCAGCAGCCGGGACTCAAATCAGCCCCAGCATTTT; v_call: TRBV6-5; d_call: NA; clone_size: NA; j_call: TRBJ1-5